This T cell receptor beta chain was sequenced for a study of cytomegalovirus exposure and HLA in healthy donors. Study at large: The 110 or so validation repertoires used a platform that matched the one used for the 500 to 700 first-cohort repertoires, as a later analysis reported.

Study-level results: Within the 120 or so validation repertoires, first-cohort TCR clusters tended to co-occur, according to a later analysis. Altogether, 164 TCR beta chains were recorded as cytomegalovirus-associated. Rare TCR sequences dominated, though some public TCRs recurred in many donors.

Germline lookup yields CDR1 SGHTA and CDR2 FQGNSA. The CDR3 contains 14 residues. Trimming removed 5 bases from V and 0 bases from J, with 7 bases in between. To note about this clone: Its specificity is unknown.

Sequencing was performed with immunoSEQ multiplex PCR; in TCRdb, only in-frame clones are kept and a portion is missing. The sample contains more than 150,000 clones, about 80% of which appear only once. This clonotype originated in a woman aged 18-29 years in good health and CMV-seropositive. The V call is TRBV7-2, the J call TRBJ1-4; TRBD1 is a possible D gene (6 bases). The sequenced sample consisted of PBMCs. This CDR3 is CASSQGSTNEKLFF. The CDR3 DNA reads as TGTGCCAGCAGCCAGGGGTCAACTAATGAAAAACTGTTTTTT.